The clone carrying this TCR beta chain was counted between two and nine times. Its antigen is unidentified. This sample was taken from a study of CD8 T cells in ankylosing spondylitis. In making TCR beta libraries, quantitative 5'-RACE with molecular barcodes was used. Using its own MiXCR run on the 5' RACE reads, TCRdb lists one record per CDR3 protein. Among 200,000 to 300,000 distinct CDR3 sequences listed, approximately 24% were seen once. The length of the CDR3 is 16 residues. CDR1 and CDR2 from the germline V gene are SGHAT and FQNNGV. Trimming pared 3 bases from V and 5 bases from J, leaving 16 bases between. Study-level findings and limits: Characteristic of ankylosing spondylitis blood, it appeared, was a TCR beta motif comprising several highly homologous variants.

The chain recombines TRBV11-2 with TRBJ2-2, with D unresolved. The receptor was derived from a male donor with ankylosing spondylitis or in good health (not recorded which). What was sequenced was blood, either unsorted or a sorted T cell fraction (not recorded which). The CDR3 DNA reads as TGTGCCAGCAGCTTCCCGGCTGGAAGGTATACCGGGGAGCTGTTTTTT. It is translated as CASSFPAGRYTGELFF.